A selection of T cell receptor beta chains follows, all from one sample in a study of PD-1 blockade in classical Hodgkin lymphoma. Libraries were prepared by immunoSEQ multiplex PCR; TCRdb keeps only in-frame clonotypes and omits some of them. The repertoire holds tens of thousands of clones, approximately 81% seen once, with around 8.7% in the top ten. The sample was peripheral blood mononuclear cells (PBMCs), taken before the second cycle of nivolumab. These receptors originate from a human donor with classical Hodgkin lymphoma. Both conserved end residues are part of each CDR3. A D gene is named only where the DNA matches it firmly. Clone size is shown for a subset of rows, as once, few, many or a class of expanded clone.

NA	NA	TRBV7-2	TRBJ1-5	TGTGCCAGCAGCTTAGTGGTCGGCCTCTATCAGCCCCAGCATTTT	CASSLVVGLYQPQHF
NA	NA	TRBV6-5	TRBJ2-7	TGTGCCAGCAGTTATCAGGTTACCTACGAGCAGTACTTC	CASSYQVTYEQYF
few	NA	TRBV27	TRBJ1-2	TGTGCCAGCAGTTTAAATCGCCAGTCCTATGGCTACACCTTC	CASSLNRQSYGYTF
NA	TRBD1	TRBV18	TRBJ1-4	TGTGCCAGCTCATCACAGGGGACTAATGAAAAACTGTTTTTT	CASSSQGTNEKLFF
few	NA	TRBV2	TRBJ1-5	TGTGCCAGCAGTGTCTATCAAGATCAGCCCCAGCATTTT	CASSVYQDQPQHF
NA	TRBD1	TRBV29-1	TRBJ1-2	TGCAGCGTTGATATTGTGGACAGGGAGCGCGATGGCTACACCTTC	CSVDIVDRERDGYTF
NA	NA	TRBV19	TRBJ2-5	TGTGCCAGTACCCAGGCCTGGGGACAAGAGACCCAGTACTTC	CASTQAWGQETQYF
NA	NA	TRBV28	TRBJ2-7	TGTGCCAGCAGTAGGGGCCAGGGGTTGAACGAGCAGTACTTC	CASSRGQGLNEQYF
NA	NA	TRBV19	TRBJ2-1	TGTGCCAGTACCGTCAGGGGCGCTGGCAATGAGCAGTTCTTC	CASTVRGAGNEQFF
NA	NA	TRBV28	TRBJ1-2	TGTGCCAGCAGTTTACCGGGGGGGGATGGCTACACCTTC	CASSLPGGDGYTF
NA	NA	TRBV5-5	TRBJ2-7	TGTGCCAGCAGCTTGTTCAGGGGAGTTAACGAGCAGTACTTC	CASSLFRGVNEQYF
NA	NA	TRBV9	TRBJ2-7	TGTGCCAGCAGCGTAGGGGACGGCACCTACGAGCAGTACTTC	CASSVGDGTYEQYF
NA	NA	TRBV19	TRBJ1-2	TGTGCCAGTAGTATAATAAGCACAGGAAGCAACTATGGCTACACCTTC	CASSIISTGSNYGYTF
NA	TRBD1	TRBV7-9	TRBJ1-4	TGTGCCGGAGTGTCAGGGGGCGGTGAAAAACTGTTTTTT	CAGVSGGGEKLFF
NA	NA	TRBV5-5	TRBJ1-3	TGTGCCAGCAGCTCGGGACTCTCTGGAAACACCATATATTTT	CASSSGLSGNTIYF
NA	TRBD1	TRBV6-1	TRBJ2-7	TGTGCCAGCAGTGGGACAGGGATCTACGAGCAGTACTTC	CASSGTGIYEQYF
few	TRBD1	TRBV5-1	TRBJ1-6	TGCGCCAGCAGCTTGCGGACAGGAATTGATTCACCCCTCCACTTT	CASSLRTGIDSPLHF
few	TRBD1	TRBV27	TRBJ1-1	TGTGCCAGCAGTCAAGTCCCAGGGGGAACTGAAGCTTTCTTT	CASSQVPGGTEAFF
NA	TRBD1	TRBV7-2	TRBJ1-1	TGTGCCAGCAGCTACCGACAGGGAGGGGACACTGAAGCTTTCTTT	CASSYRQGGDTEAFF
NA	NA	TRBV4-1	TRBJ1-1	TGCGCCAGCAGCCCCCCTGAAGGGGTAAACTTGAACACTGAAGCTTTCTTT	CASSPPEGVNLNTEAFF
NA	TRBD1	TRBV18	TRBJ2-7	TGTGCCAGCTCACCAGGGACAGCCTCCTACGAGCAGTACTTC	CASSPGTASYEQYF
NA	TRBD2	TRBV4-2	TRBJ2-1	TGTGCCAGCAGCCCCTCAGCGGGGTCCTACAATGAGCAGTTCTTC	CASSPSAGSYNEQFF
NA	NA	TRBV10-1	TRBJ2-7	TGCGCCAGCAGCCTTTCTGCGGGGTTCGAGCAGTACTTC	CASSLSAGFEQYF
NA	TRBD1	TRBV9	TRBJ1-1	TGTGCCAGCAGCGTAGTTGGGGACAGGAACACTGAAGCTTTCTTT	CASSVVGDRNTEAFF
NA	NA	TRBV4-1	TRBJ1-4	TGCGCCAGCAGCCTGACCAGAGATGAAAAACTGTTTTTT	CASSLTRDEKLFF
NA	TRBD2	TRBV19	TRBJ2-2	TGTGCCAGTAGTCCCGTTACGGGACTAGCGGGGGCCTTAAACACCGGGGAGCTGTTTTTT	CASSPVTGLAGALNTGELFF
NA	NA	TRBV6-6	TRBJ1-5	TGTGCCAGCATAGGTGGGGGACAAAAAGCCCAGCATTTT	CASIGGGQKAQHF
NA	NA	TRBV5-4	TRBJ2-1	TGTGCCAGCAGCTTGGCTAGCTACAATGAGCAGTTCTTC	CASSLASYNEQFF
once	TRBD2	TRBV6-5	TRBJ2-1	TGTGCCAGCAGTTACGGACTAGCTACCTACAATGAGCAGTTCTTC	CASSYGLATYNEQFF